This TCR beta chain comes out of a study of CD8 T cells in Susac syndrome. In this sample, this clonotype turned up once. Roughly 0.45 to 1 ug RNA was reverse transcribed with random hexamers. TCRdb re-called the immunoSEQ multiplex PCR reads through MiXCR, storing one row per CDR3 protein. The repertoire consists of around 300,000 distinct CDR3 sequences, with 65% to 90% occurring once and the leading ten covering 0.21%. The CDR3 covers 16 residues. V was clipped by 2 bases and J by 6 bases; unmatched bases: 13. The germline V gene encodes CDR1 MDHEN and CDR2 SYDVKM. The receptor was isolated from a human donor with multiple sclerosis. V is TRBV28 and J is TRBJ2-7; 7 nucleotides align to TRBD1. What was sequenced was CD8+ T cells from PBMCs. CDR3 residues: CASSLLFHPGGGEQYF. CDR3 bases: TGTGCCAGCAGTTTACTATTCCACCCAGGGGGTGGCGAGCAGTACTTC.